What follows are 13 T cell receptor beta chains derived from one specimen sequenced in a study of cytomegalovirus exposure and HLA in healthy donors. TCRdb's copy holds only in-frame clones and misses some; the assay was immunoSEQ multiplex PCR. The sample lists approximately 160,000 clones, about 96% occurring once. Sequenced input: PBMCs. These receptor sequences come from a woman under 30 in good health and CMV-seronegative.

J is TRBJ2-5 and V is TRBV4-2; a possible D gene is TRBD2 (6 bases). The V gene's germline CDR1 is LGHNA and CDR2 YNFKEQ. This CDR3 spans 17 amino acids. Between the trimmed V and J ends, which lost 1 base and 2 bases, there was a span of 17 bases. The CDR3 nucleotides read TGTGCCAGCAGCCAAGGTCGCCTCGGCGGGGAACAAGAGACCCAGTACTTC. This encodes CASSQGRLGGEQETQYF.

This clone was detected only once. The CDR3 region is CSVPSGGSSGNTIYF. DNA for the CDR3: TGCAGCGTTCCCTCAGGGGGCTCCTCTGGAAACACCATATATTTT. The chain uses TRBV29-1 and TRBJ1-3, with 8 nucleotides matching TRBD1. The CDR3 extends over 15 amino acids. V was pared by 5 bases and J by 0 bases, with 6 bases of the junction left unmatched. Germline CDR1 SQVTM, CDR2 ANQGSEA.

The rearrangement uses TRBV4-2 and TRBJ2-2; D is possibly TRBD2 (5 bases). V was trimmed by 0 bases and J by 4 bases, leaving 9 bases between them. There are 15 residues in the CDR3. CDR1 and CDR2 from the germline V gene are LGHNA and YNFKEQ. CDR3 nucleotides: TGTGCCAGCAGCCAAGACCGGGCGGGCACCGGGGAGCTGTTTTTT. The encoded protein is CASSQDRAGTGELFF.

The V and J genes are TRBV11-1 and TRBJ1-2; 7 bases are shared with TRBD1. Germline CDR1 reads SGHAT; CDR2 reads FQDESV (reference sequence). The V segment lost 4 bases and the J segment 1 base; nucleotides outside the gene matches: 6. This CDR3 region has 15 residues. The CDR3 protein is CASSSGQSYNYGYTF. The CDR3 bases are TGTGCCAGCAGCTCGGGACAGAGCTATAACTATGGCTACACCTTC.

CDR3 coding DNA: TGCGCCAGCAGCACCGGTCCTAAGGGCTACACCTTC. Encoded protein: CASSTGPKGYTF. The rearrangement joins TRBV4-1 to TRBJ1-2; D unclear. This CDR3 spans 12 amino acids. Germline CDR1 is MGHRA and CDR2 is YSYEKL. With 5 bases removed from V and 8 bases from J, the gap between germline ends came to 12 bases.

V is TRBV11-2 and J is TRBJ2-3; 7 nucleotides line up with TRBD2. The V segment lost 3 bases and the J segment 6 bases; nucleotides outside the gene matches: 3. This CDR3 spans 13 amino acids. Germline CDR1 is SGHAT and CDR2 is FQNNGV. In DNA form, the CDR3 reads TGTGCCAGCAGCTTGTGGGGGGGGGATACGCAGTATTTT. It is translated as CASSLWGGDTQYF.

The chain links TRBV12-5 to TRBJ1-1, with 8 bases lining up with TRBD1. The CDR3 length is 15 residues. Germline V gives CDR1 LGHNT, CDR2 FRNRAP. J was trimmed by 6 bases and V by 1 base; bases with no gene match: 7. This CDR3 reads CASGLAGTGRAEAFF. In nucleotides, the CDR3 is TGTGCTAGTGGTTTGGCGGGGACAGGACGGGCTGAAGCTTTCTTT.

V and J are TRBV27 and TRBJ1-3; 7 bases line up with TRBD1. CDR1 is MNHEY and CDR2 is SMNVEV in the germline V gene (reference sequence). The CDR3 runs 18 residues. V was clipped by 6 bases and J by 1 base; unmatched bases: 15. The CDR3 here is CASSQGQTHSLSGNTIYF. CDR3 sequence (DNA): TGTGCCAGCAGCCAGGGACAGACCCATTCCCTTTCTGGAAACACCATATATTTT.

The chain couples TRBV7-9 to TRBJ1-6; TRBD1 matches at 8 bases. Germline CDR1 is SEHNR and CDR2 is FQNEAQ (reference sequence). The CDR3 loop spans 16 amino acids. V was pared by 5 bases and J by 9 bases, with 12 bases of the junction left unmatched. Written as DNA, the CDR3 is TGTGCCAGCAGCACCCTCGACAGGGGAGGTATTTCACCCCTCCACTTT. Its translation: CASSTLDRGGISPLHF. The full variable domain, completed using reference TRBV7-9 and TRBJ1-6, is DTGVSQNPRHKITKRGQNVTFRCDPISEHNRLYWYRQTLGQGPEFLTYFQNEAQLEKSRLLSDRFSAERPKGSFSTLEIQRTEQGDSAMYLCASSTLDRGGISPLHFGNGTRLTVT.

The V gene is TRBV29-1, the J gene TRBJ1-1; TRBD1 might be the D (5 bases). The CDR3 is made up of 15 amino acids. Trimming left V 0 bases short and J 1 base short, with 12 bases between. CDR1 is SQVTM and CDR2 is ANQGSEA in the germline V gene. As DNA, the CDR3 is TGCAGCGTTGAAGATATGGAAACAGGGAACACTGAAGCTTTCTTT. This encodes CSVEDMETGNTEAFF.

The rearrangement uses TRBV14 and TRBJ1-1; TRBD1 aligns across 9 bases. This CDR3 region has 16 residues. With V trimmed by 4 bases and J by 1 base, 7 bases remained unmatched. The germline gives CDR1 SGHDN, CDR2 FVKESK. The CDR3 loop reads CASSLLPGQGNTEAFF. CDR3 nucleotides: TGTGCCAGCAGCCTGCTACCGGGACAGGGGAACACTGAAGCTTTCTTT. The full variable domain, completed using reference TRBV14 and TRBJ1-1, is EAGVTQFPSHSVIEKGQTVTLRCDPISGHDNLYWYRRVMGKEIKFLLHFVKESKQDESGMPNNRFLAERTGGTYSTLKVQPAELEDSGVYFCASSLLPGQGNTEAFFGQGTRLTVV.

DNA of the CDR3: TGCGCCAGCAGCCAAGACAGGGTTTCCTACGAGCAGTACTTC. Its protein is CASSQDRVSYEQYF. The chain joins TRBV4-3 to TRBJ2-7; TRBD1 might be the D (5 bases). Germline loops: CDR1 LGHNA, CDR2 YSLEER. V was shortened by 0 bases and J by 1 base, with 7 bases between the two germline ends. This CDR3 is 14 amino acids long.

This chain uses TRBV19 with TRBJ1-1, with 7 bases matching TRBD1. The germline V gene encodes CDR1 LNHDA and CDR2 SQIVND (reference sequence). CDR3 length: 12 amino acids. The J segment lost 3 bases and the V segment lost 11 bases, leaving 6 bases of the junction unmatched. The CDR3 DNA sequence: TGTGCCTCCCAAGACAGGGACACTGAAGCTTTCTTT. Translated, it gives CASQDRDTEAFF.